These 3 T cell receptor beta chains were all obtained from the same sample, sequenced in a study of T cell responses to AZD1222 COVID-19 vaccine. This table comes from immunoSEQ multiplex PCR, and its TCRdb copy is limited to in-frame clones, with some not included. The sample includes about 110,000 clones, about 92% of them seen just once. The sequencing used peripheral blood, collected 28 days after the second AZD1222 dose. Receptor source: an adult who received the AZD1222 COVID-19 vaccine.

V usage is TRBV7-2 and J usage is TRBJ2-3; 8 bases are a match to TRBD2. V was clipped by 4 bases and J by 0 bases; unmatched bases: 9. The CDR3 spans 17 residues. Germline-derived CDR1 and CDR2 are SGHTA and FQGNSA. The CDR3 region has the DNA TGTGCCAGCAGCTCTCGCGGTAGCGGGACTAGCACAGATACGCAGTATTTT. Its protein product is CASSSRGSGTSTDTQYF.

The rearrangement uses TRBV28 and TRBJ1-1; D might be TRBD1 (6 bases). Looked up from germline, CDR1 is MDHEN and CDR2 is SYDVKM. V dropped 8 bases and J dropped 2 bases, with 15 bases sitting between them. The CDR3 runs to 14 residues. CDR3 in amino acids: CASVSGTTNTEAFF. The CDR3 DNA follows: TGTGCCAGCGTCTCCGGGACAACAAACACTGAAGCTTTCTTT.

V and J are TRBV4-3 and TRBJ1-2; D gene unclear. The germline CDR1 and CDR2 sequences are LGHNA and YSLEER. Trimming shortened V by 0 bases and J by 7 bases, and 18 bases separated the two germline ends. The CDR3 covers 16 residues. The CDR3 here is CASSQDLIGEWGGYTF. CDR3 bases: TGCGCCAGCAGCCAAGATTTGATCGGGGAGTGGGGTGGCTACACCTTC.